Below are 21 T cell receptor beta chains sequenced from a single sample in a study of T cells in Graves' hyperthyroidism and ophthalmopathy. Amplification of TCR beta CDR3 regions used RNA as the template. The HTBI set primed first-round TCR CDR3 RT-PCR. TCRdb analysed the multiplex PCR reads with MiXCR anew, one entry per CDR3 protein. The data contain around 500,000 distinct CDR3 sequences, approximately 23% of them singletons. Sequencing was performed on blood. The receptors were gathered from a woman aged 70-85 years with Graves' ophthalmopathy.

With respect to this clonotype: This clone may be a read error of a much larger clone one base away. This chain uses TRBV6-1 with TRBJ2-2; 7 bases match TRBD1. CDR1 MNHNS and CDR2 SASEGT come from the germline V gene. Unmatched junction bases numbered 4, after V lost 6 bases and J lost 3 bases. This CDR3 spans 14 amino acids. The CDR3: CASSGDSYTGELFF. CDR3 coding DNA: TGTGCCAGCAGCGGGGACAGCTACACCGGGGAGCTGTTTTTT.

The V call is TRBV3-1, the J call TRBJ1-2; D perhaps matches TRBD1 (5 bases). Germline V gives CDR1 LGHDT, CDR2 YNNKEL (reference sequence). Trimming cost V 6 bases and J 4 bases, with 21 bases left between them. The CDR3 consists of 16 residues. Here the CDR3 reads CASRESGRLLSYGYTF. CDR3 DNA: TGTGCCAGCAGGGAGTCAGGGCGCCTTTTGAGCTATGGCTACACCTTC.

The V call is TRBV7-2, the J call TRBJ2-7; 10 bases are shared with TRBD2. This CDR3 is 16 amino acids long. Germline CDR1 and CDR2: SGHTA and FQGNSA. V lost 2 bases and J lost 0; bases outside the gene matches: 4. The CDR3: CASSLSGTSASYEQYF. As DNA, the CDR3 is TGTGCCAGCAGCTTATCCGGGACTAGCGCCTCCTACGAGCAGTACTTC.

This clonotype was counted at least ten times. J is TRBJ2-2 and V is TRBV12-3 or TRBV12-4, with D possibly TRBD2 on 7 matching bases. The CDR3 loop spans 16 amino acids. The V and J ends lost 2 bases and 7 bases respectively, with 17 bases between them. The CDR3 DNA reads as TGTGCCAGCAGTTTACTCTCCAGGGGCGGGAGCGGGGAGCTGTTTTTT. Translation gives CASSLLSRGGSGELFF.

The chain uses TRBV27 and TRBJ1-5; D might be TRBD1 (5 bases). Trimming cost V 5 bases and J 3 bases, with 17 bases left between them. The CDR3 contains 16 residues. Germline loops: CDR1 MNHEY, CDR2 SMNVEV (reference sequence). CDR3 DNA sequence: TGTGCCAGCAGTCTCTCTATGACAGCCTTCAATCAGCCCCAGCATTTT. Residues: CASSLSMTAFNQPQHF.

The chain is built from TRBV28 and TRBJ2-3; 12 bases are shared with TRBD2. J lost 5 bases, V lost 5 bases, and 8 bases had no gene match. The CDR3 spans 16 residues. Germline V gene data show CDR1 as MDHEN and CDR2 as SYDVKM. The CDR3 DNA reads TGTGCCAGCAGTAGCCGACTAGCGGGAGCTGGAGATACGCAGTATTTT. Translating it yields CASSSRLAGAGDTQYF. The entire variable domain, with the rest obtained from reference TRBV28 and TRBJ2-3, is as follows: DVKVTQSSRYLVKRTGEKVFLECVQDMDHENMFWYRQDPGLGLRLIYFSYDVKMKEKGDIPEGYSVSREKKERFSLILESASTNQTSMYLCASSSRLAGAGDTQYFGPGTRLTVL.

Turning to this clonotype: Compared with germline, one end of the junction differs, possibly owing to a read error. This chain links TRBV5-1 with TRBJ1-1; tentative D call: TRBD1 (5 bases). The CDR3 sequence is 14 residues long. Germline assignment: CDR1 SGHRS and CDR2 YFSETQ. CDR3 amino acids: CASSLPGMNTKAFF. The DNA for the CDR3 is TGCGCCAGCAGCTTGCCAGGGATGAACACTAAAGCTTTCTTT.

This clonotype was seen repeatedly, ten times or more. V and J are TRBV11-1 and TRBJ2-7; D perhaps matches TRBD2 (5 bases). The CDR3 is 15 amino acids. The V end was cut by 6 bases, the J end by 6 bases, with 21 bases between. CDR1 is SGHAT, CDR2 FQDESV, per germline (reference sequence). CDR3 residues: CASSSVALGGGEQYF. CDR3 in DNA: TGTGCCAGCAGTTCCGTCGCACTAGGAGGAGGCGAGCAGTACTTC.

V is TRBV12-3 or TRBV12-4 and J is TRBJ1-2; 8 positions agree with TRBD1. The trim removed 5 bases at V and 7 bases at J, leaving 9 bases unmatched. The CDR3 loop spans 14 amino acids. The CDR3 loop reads CASSGGDRIPGYTF. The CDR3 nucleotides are TGTGCCAGCAGTGGGGGGGACAGGATCCCTGGCTACACCTTC.

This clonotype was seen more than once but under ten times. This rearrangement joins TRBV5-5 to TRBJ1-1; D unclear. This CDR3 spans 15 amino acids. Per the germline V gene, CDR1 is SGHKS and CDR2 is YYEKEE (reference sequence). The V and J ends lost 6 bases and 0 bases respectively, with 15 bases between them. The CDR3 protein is CASIRDLLMNTEAFF. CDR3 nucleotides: TGTGCCAGCATCAGAGACCTCCTCATGAACACTGAAGCTTTCTTT.

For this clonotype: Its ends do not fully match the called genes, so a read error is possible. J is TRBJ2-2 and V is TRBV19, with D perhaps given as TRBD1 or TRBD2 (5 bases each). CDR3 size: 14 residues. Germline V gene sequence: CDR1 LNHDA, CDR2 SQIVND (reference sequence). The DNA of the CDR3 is TGTGCCGGTAGTATAGTGGGGGTTACCGGGGAGCTGTTTTTT. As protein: CAGSIVGVTGELFF.

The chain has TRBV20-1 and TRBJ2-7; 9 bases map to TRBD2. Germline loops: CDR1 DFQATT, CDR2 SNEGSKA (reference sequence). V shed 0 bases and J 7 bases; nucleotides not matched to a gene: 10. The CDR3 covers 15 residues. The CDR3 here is CSARDFSGRLGEQYF. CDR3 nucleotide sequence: TGCAGTGCTAGAGATTTCAGCGGGAGGTTGGGGGAGCAGTACTTC.

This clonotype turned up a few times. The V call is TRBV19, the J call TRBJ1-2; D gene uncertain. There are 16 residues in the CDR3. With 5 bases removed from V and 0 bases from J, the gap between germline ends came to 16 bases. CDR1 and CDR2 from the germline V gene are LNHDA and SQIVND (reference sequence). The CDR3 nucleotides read TGTGCCAGTAGTCGACGGGGTCGGGGATCTAACTATGGCTACACCTTC. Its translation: CASSRRGRGSNYGYTF. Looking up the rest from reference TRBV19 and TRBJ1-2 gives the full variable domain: DGGITQSPKYLFRKEGQNVTLSCEQNLNHDAMYWYRQDPGQGLRLIYYSQIVNDFQKGDIAEGYSVSREKKESFPLTVTSAQKNPTAFYLCASSRRGRGSNYGYTFGSGTRLTVV.

In DNA, the CDR3 is TGTGCCAGCAGCTTGGAACCCGGACTAGCGGGAGTTGGGGCCAACGTCCTGACTTTC. Translating it yields CASSLEPGLAGVGANVLTF. The genes are TRBV5-5 and TRBJ2-6; 13 positions agree with TRBD2. Germline V lookup: CDR1 SGHKS, CDR2 YYEKEE (reference sequence). The length of the CDR3 is 19 residues. The J segment lost 3 bases and the V segment lost 0 bases, leaving 6 bases of the junction unmatched.

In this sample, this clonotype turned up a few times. The CDR3 is CATSDPEGRWYF. CDR3 DNA sequence: TGTGCCACCAGTGACCCAGAGGGACGGTGGTACTTC. The V gene is TRBV24-1, the J gene TRBJ2-4; tentatively, D is TRBD1 or TRBD2 (5 bases each). Germline CDR1 reads KGHDR; CDR2 reads SFDVKD. The V end lost 4 bases, the J end lost 15 bases, and 15 bases lay between the germline ends. The CDR3 extends over 12 amino acids.

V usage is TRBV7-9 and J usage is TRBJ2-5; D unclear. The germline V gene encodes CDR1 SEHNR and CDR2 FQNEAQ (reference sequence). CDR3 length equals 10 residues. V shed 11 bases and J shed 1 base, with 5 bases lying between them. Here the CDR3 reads CAGSQETQYF. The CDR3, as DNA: TGTGCCGGATCCCAAGAGACCCAGTACTTC.

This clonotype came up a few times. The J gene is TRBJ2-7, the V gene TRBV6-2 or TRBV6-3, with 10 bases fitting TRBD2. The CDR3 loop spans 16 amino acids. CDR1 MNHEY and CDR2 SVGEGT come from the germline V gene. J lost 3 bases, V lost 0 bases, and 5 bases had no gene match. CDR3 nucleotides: TGTGCCAGCAGTTACTCTAGCGGGAGGCTTCGCTACGAGCAGTACTTC. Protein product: CASSYSSGRLRYEQYF.

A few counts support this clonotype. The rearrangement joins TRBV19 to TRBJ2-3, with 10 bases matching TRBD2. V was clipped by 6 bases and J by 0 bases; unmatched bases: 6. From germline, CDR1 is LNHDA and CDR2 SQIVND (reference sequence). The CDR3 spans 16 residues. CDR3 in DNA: TGTGCCAGTAGCGATATAGCGGGAGGTAGCACAGATACGCAGTATTTT. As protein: CASSDIAGGSTDTQYF. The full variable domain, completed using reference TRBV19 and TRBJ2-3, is DGGITQSPKYLFRKEGQNVTLSCEQNLNHDAMYWYRQDPGQGLRLIYYSQIVNDFQKGDIAEGYSVSREKKESFPLTVTSAQKNPTAFYLCASSDIAGGSTDTQYFGPGTRLTVL.

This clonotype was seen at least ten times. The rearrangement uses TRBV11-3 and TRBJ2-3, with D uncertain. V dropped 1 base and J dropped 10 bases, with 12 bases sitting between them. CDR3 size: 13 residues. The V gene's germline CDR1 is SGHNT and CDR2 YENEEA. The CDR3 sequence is CASSLGVTSSQYF. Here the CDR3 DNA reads TGTGCCAGCAGCTTAGGAGTAACCTCATCGCAGTATTTT.

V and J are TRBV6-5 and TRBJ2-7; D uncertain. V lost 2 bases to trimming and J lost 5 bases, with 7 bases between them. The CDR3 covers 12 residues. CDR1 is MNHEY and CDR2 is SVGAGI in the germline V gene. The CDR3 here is CASSYVRNEQYF. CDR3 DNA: TGTGCCAGCAGTTACGTACGAAACGAGCAGTACTTC.

CDR3: CASSHADRAMGTQYF. In nucleotides, the CDR3 is TGTGCCAGCAGCCATGCCGACCGGGCCATGGGAACCCAGTACTTC. The V and J genes are TRBV3-1 and TRBJ2-5; the D is unclear. This CDR3 has 15 residues. The germline V and J ends were trimmed by 3 bases and 8 bases, with 19 bases remaining between them. Germline loops: CDR1 LGHDT, CDR2 YNNKEL (reference sequence).